This T cell receptor (beta chain) appears in the sequencing data of a study of blood T cell repertoires in COVID-19. For the study at large: In each case, the material was cDNA or gDNA derived from T cells, B-cell-depleted T cells, or PBMCs.

V was pared by 2 bases and J by 8 bases, with 13 bases between. The CDR3 length is 13 residues. The V gene's germline CDR1 is SGHRS and CDR2 YFSETQ. Using immunoSEQ multiplex PCR, the repertoire was profiled, and TCRdb retains in-frame clones only, with some absent. The sample yields about 160,000 clones, 80% seen once. Sequencing used PBMCs or T cells enriched from blood (not recorded which). The TCR originated in a woman aged 55-75 years who had recovered from COVID-19. The chain links TRBV5-1 to TRBJ1-2; D possibly corresponds to TRBD1 (5 bases). CDR3 sequence reads: CASSFPTGGGYTF. The CDR3 nucleotides read TGCGCCAGCAGCTTCCCCACAGGTGGCGGCTACACCTTC.